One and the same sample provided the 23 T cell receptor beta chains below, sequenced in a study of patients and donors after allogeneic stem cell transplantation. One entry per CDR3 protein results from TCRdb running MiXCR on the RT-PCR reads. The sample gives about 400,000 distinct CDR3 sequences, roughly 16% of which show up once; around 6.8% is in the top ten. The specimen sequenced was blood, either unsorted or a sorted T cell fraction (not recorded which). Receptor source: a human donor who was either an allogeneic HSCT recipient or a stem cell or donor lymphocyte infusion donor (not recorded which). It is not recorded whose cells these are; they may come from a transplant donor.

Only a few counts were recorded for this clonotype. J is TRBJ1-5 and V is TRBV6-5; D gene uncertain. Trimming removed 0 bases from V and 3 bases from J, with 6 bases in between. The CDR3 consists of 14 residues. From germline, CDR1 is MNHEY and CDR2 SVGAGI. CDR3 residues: CASSYSGFNQPQHF. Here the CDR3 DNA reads TGTGCCAGCAGTTACTCAGGATTCAATCAGCCCCAGCATTTT.

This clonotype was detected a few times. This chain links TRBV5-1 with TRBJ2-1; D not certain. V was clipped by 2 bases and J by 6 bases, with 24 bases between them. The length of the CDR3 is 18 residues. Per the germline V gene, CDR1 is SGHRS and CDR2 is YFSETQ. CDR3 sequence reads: CASSFSLDPAGSGNEQFF. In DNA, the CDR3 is TGCGCCAGCAGCTTTTCCCTTGACCCGGCAGGAAGTGGCAATGAGCAGTTCTTC.

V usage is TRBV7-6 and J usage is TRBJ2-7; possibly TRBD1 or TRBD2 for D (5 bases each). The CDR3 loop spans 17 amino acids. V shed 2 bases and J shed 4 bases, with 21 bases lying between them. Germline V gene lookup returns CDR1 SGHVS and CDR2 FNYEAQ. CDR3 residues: CASSLTGRTPFPYEQYF. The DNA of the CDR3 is TGTGCCAGCAGCTTAACAGGAAGGACTCCCTTCCCGTACGAGCAGTACTTC.

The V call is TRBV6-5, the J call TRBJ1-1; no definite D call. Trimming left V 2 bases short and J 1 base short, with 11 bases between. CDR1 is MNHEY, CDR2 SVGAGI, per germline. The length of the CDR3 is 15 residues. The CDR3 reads CASSYPKGKNTEAFF. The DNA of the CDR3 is TGTGCCAGCAGTTACCCCAAGGGCAAGAACACTGAAGCTTTCTTT.

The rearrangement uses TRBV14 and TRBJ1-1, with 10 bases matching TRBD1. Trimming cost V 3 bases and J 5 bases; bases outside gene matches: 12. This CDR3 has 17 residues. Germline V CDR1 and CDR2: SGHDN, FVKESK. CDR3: CASSHRPGTGAGTEAFF. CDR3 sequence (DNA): TGTGCCAGCAGCCATCGCCCCGGGACAGGGGCCGGAACTGAAGCTTTCTTT.

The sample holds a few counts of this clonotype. The CDR3 spells CALGGGTEAFF. Written as DNA, the CDR3 is TGTGCCTTGGGGGGAGGCACTGAAGCTTTCTTT. The gene calls are TRBV7-9 and TRBJ1-1, with D possibly TRBD1 on 5 matching bases. The CDR3 contains 11 residues. V gave up 11 bases and J gave up 4 bases, with 11 bases separating them. Germline assignment: CDR1 SEHNR and CDR2 FQNEAQ (reference sequence).

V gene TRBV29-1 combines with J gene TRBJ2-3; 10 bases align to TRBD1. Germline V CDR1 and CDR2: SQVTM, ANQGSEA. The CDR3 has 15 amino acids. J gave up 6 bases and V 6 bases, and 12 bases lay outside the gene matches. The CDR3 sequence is CSVDSDRGLLDTQYF. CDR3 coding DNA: TGCAGCGTGGACTCGGACAGGGGGTTATTGGATACGCAGTATTTT.

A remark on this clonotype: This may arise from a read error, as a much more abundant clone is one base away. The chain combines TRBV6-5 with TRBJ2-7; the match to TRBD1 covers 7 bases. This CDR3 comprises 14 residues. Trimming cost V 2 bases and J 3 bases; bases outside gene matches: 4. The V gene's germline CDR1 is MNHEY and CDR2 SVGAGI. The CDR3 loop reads CASSYRDSGYEQYF. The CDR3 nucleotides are TGTGCCAGCAGTTACCGGGACAGTGGCTACGAGCAGTACTTC.

The chain's CDR3 is CASSLEGKRVADTQYF. The CDR3 coding sequence is TGTGCCAGCAGTTTAGAGGGGAAAAGGGTAGCAGATACGCAGTATTTT. The rearrangement links TRBV27 to TRBJ2-3; D tentatively fits TRBD1 or TRBD2 (5 bases each). The germline V and J ends were trimmed by 2 bases and 4 bases, with 16 bases remaining between them. Per germline, CDR1 MNHEY and CDR2 SMNVEV (reference sequence). The CDR3 totals 16 residues.

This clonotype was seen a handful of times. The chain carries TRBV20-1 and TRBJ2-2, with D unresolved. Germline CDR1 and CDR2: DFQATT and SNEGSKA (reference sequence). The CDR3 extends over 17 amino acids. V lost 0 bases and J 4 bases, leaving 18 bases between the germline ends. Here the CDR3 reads CSARDLWDRRATGELFF. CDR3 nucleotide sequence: TGCAGTGCTAGAGATCTTTGGGATAGAAGGGCCACCGGGGAGCTGTTTTTT.

This CDR3 is CASSLAGSGANVLTF. The CDR3 DNA sequence: TGTGCCAGCAGCTTAGCTGGTTCTGGGGCCAACGTCCTGACTTTC. V is TRBV7-9 and J is TRBJ2-6; D is ambiguous. This CDR3 has 15 residues. Trimming removed 0 bases from V and 1 base from J, with 4 bases in between. The V gene's germline CDR1 is SEHNR and CDR2 FQNEAQ (reference sequence).

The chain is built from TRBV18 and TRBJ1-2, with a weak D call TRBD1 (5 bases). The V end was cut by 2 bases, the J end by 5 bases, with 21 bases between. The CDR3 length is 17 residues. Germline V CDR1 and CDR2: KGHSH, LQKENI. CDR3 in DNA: TGTGCCAGCTCACCATCCTTCTTAGGGACGGTTACTTATGGCTACACCTTC. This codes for CASSPSFLGTVTYGYTF.

CDR3 in DNA: TGTGCCAGCAGCTTATCAGGGGGCTGGCAGCCCCAGCATTTT. Its protein product is CASSLSGGWQPQHF. V gene TRBV7-2 combines with J gene TRBJ1-5; 8 positions match TRBD1. The germline V gene encodes CDR1 SGHTA and CDR2 FQGNSA. CDR3 size: 14 residues. Trimming took 2 bases from V and 7 from J; bases not matched to a gene: 4.

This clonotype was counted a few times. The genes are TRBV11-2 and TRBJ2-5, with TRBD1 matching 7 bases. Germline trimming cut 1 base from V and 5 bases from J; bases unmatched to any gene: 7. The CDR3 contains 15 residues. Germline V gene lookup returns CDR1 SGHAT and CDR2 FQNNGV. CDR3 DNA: TGTGCCAGCAGCTTAGGCCTCCAGGGGGAGGAGACCCAGTACTTC. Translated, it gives CASSLGLQGEETQYF.

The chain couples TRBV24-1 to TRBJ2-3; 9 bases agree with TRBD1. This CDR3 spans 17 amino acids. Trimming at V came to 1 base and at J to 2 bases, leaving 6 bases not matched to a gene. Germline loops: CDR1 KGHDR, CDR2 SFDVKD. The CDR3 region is CATSDFPGDRDTDTQYF. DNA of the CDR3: TGTGCCACCAGTGATTTTCCTGGGGACAGGGACACAGATACGCAGTATTTT.

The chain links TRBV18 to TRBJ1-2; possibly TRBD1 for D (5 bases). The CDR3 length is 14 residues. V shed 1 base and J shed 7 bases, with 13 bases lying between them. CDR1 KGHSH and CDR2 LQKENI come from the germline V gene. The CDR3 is CASSPQDWDFGYTF. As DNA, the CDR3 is TGTGCCAGCTCACCACAGGATTGGGACTTTGGCTACACCTTC.

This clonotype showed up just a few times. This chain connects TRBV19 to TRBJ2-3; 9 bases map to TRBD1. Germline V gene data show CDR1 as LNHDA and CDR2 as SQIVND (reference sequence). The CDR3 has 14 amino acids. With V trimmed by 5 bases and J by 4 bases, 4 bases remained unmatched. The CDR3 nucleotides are TGTGCCAGTAGTCCAGGACAGGGGCCAGATACGCAGTATTTT. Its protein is CASSPGQGPDTQYF.

The CDR3 sequence: CSVRTAPYEQYF. The CDR3 bases are TGCAGCGTGCGGACGGCCCCCTACGAGCAGTACTTC. The chain couples TRBV29-1 to TRBJ2-7; D remains ambiguous. CDR1 and CDR2 from the germline V gene are SQVTM and ANQGSEA. V gave up 6 bases and J gave up 2 bases, with 11 bases separating them. The CDR3 consists of 12 residues.

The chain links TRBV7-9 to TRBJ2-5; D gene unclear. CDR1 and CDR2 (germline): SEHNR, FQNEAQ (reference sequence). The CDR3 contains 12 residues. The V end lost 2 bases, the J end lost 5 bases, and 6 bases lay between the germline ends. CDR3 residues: CASSLFAETQYF. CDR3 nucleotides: TGTGCCAGCAGCTTATTTGCGGAGACCCAGTACTTC.

CDR3 loop: CASSIRQGGPYEQYF. The CDR3 bases are TGCGCCAGCAGCATTCGGCAAGGGGGACCCTACGAGCAGTACTTC. The rearrangement uses TRBV5-1 and TRBJ2-7; possibly TRBD1 for D (6 bases). CDR1 SGHRS and CDR2 YFSETQ come from the germline V gene. CDR3 length: 15 amino acids. V was trimmed by 4 bases and J by 2 bases, leaving 16 bases between them.

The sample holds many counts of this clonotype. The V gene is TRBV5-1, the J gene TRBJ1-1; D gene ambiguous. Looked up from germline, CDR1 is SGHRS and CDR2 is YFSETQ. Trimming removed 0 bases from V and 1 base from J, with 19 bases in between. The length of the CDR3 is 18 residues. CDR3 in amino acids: CASSLVDRALNPNTEAFF. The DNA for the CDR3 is TGCGCCAGCAGCTTGGTGGACCGAGCCTTGAACCCGAACACTGAAGCTTTCTTT.

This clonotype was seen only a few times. In DNA form, the CDR3 reads TGCAGTGCGCTACAGGGTTCCCGCACAGATACGCAGTATTTT. This codes for CSALQGSRTDTQYF. The chain combines TRBV20-1 with TRBJ2-3, with D tentatively TRBD1 (6 bases). Germline values: CDR1 DFQATT, CDR2 SNEGSKA (reference sequence). Trimming stripped 6 bases from V and 1 base from J, with 14 bases between. The CDR3 covers 14 residues.

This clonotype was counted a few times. The CDR3 loop is CASSFGRANEKLFF. CDR3 coding DNA: TGTGCCAGCAGCTTTGGAAGAGCTAATGAAAAACTGTTTTTT. The chain carries TRBV11-2 and TRBJ1-4; D is unclear. V was pared by 3 bases and J by 3 bases, with 8 bases between. Germline V gene data show CDR1 as SGHAT and CDR2 as FQNNGV. The CDR3 is made up of 14 amino acids. The whole variable domain, remainder taken from reference TRBV11-2 and TRBJ1-4, is EAGVAQSPRYKIIEKRQSVAFWCNPISGHATLYWYQQILGQGPKLLIQFQNNGVVDDSQLPKDRFSAERLKGVDSTLKIQPAKLEDSAVYLCASSFGRANEKLFFGSGTQLSVL.